The 26 T cell receptor beta chains listed next were all sequenced from one sample in a study of identical twins. MiXCR, applied by TCRdb to the 5' RACE reads, yields one record per CDR3 protein. The sample records about 520,000 distinct CDR3 sequences, 22% being singletons. These same records also appear under a second study, on T cells expressing NK-cell markers.

Sequences were obtained from CD4+ T cells sorted from blood. The receptors shown here come from a woman aged 18-29 years in good health.

The rearrangement uses TRBV6-1 and TRBJ1-1, with D possibly being TRBD1 (6 bases). CDR3 length: 13 residues. Trimming took off 6 bases at V and 6 bases at J, with 14 bases between the two ends. The germline CDR1 and CDR2 sequences are MNHNS and SASEGT. For the CDR3, the DNA is TGTGCCAGCAGCGGTACAGGGATTTCTGAAGCTTTCTTT. It codes for CASSGTGISEAFF.

This clonotype was seen many times. This chain links TRBV20-1 with TRBJ2-7; TRBD2 matches at 7 bases. This CDR3 region has 14 residues. Germline-derived CDR1 and CDR2 are DFQATT and SNEGSKA (reference sequence). Losses at the gene ends were 6 bases for V and 4 bases for J; bases not matched to a gene: 12. The CDR3 here is CSAQGGLVVYEQYF. CDR3 coding DNA: TGCAGTGCCCAAGGTGGACTAGTAGTTTACGAGCAGTACTTC.

The table lists this clonotype with a few counts. The gene calls are TRBV12-3 or TRBV12-4 and TRBJ2-1, with TRBD2 identical over 7 bases. The V and J ends lost 1 base and 8 bases, in that order; junction bases with no gene match: 11. This CDR3 region has 16 residues. The CDR3 DNA follows: TGTGCCAGCAGTTTAGTGCGGACTAGGCGCGGCGATGAGCAGTTCTTC. It translates to CASSLVRTRRGDEQFF.

The chain has TRBV6-1 and TRBJ2-3; 7 bases are a match to TRBD1. The CDR3 totals 16 residues. J was trimmed by 6 bases and V by 1 base; bases with no gene match: 10. CDR1 is MNHNS, CDR2 SASEGT, per germline. CDR3 DNA sequence: TGTGCCAGCAGTGAAGTGGGTAAGGGGGCAGTGGATACGCAGTATTTT. Amino acid sequence: CASSEVGKGAVDTQYF.

This clonotype was seen a single time. The chain carries TRBV5-1 and TRBJ2-1, with D maybe TRBD1 (6 bases). There are 16 residues in the CDR3. The germline gives CDR1 SGHRS, CDR2 YFSETQ. Deletions cut 0 bases from V and 2 bases from J, with 12 bases between. In DNA, the CDR3 is TGCGCCAGCAGCTTGGAGGGGGTAGCCGCCTACAATGAGCAGTTCTTC. This encodes CASSLEGVAAYNEQFF. Full variable domain (rest looked up from reference TRBV5-1 and TRBJ2-1): KAGVTQTPRYLIKTRGQQVTLSCSPISGHRSVSWYQQTPGQGLQFLFEYFSETQRNKGNFPGRFSGRQFSNSRSEMNVSTLELGDSALYLCASSLEGVAAYNEQFFGPGTRLTVL.

The chain carries TRBV19 and TRBJ1-2; D not certain. Trimming removed 6 bases from V and 5 bases from J, with 7 bases in between. In germline, CDR1 is LNHDA, CDR2 SQIVND (reference sequence). The CDR3 runs to 11 residues. The DNA of the CDR3 is TGTGCCAGTAGAGAGGGATATGGCTACACCTTC. Protein: CASREGYGYTF.

In this sample, this clonotype turned up a few times. The chain employs TRBV5-1 and TRBJ2-7, with 7 bases lining up with TRBD1. Losses at the gene ends were 4 bases for V and 3 bases for J; bases not matched to a gene: 7. The CDR3 runs 14 residues. Germline loops: CDR1 SGHRS, CDR2 YFSETQ. The chain's CDR3 is CASSAVTGNYEQYF. The CDR3 DNA reads TGCGCCAGCAGCGCAGTGACAGGGAACTACGAGCAGTACTTC.

The CDR3 DNA reads TGTGCCAGCAGTTATGGTTTTATGGGGAAAGCCAGGATGGGCGAGCAGTACTTC. This translates into CASSYGFMGKARMGEQYF. This chain links TRBV12-3 or TRBV12-4 with TRBJ2-7, with unresolved D. The length of the CDR3 is 18 residues. V shed 4 bases and J shed 6 bases, with 28 bases lying between them.

This clonotype was counted between two and nine times. The chain employs TRBV12-3 or TRBV12-4 and TRBJ2-1; D not resolved. V lost 5 bases and J lost 10, with 18 bases in between. There are 14 residues in the CDR3. CDR3 nucleotide sequence: TGTGCCAGCAGTCTTATACCCCGGATGTGGGAGCAGTTCTTC. Translated, it gives CASSLIPRMWEQFF.

This clonotype has a handful of counts. V gene TRBV2 combines with J gene TRBJ2-5; possibly TRBD1 for D (6 bases). This CDR3 spans 16 amino acids. V shed 4 bases and J shed 7 bases, with 22 bases lying between them. CDR1 and CDR2 (germline): SNHLY, FYNNEI. The CDR3 DNA reads TGTGCCAGCAGTGTTTCACCGAAGAGACAGGCCTTGACCCAGTACTTC. As protein: CASSVSPKRQALTQYF.

This CDR3 is CASSRTAENTIYF. CDR3 coding DNA: TGTGCCAGCAGCCGGACGGCTGAAAACACCATATATTTT. This chain joins TRBV5-6 and TRBJ1-3; D is uncertain. Germline CDR1 is SGHDT and CDR2 is YYEEEE. The CDR3 contains 13 residues. V was trimmed by 4 bases and J by 6 bases, leaving 11 bases between them.

Only a few counts were recorded for this clonotype. The rearrangement uses TRBV19 and TRBJ1-2; D gene unclear. Trimming stripped 6 bases from V and 4 bases from J, with 15 bases between. The length of the CDR3 is 14 residues. CDR1 is LNHDA, CDR2 SQIVND, per germline (reference sequence). Written as DNA, the CDR3 is TGTGCCAGTAGCCTGGTGGGATATTCCTATGGCTACACCTTC. Residues: CASSLVGYSYGYTF.

DNA for the CDR3: TGTGCCAGCAGTTTAAGGAGGCAGGGTTTGAACAATGAGCAGTTCTTC. The encoded protein is CASSLRRQGLNNEQFF. The rearrangement uses TRBV12-3 or TRBV12-4 and TRBJ2-1; D is possibly TRBD1 or TRBD2 (5 bases each). V was pared by 2 bases and J by 5 bases, with 16 bases between. CDR3 size: 16 residues.

This chain uses TRBV7-9 with TRBJ1-2, with TRBD1 identical over 8 bases. The CDR3 has 17 amino acids. V lost 1 base to trimming and J lost 8 bases; unmatched junction nucleotides: 15. Germline V gene sequence: CDR1 SEHNR, CDR2 FQNEAQ (reference sequence). CDR3: CASSLEAGGAEGSGYTF. For the CDR3, the DNA is TGTGCCAGCAGCTTAGAAGCAGGGGGCGCGGAAGGTAGCGGCTACACCTTC.

This chain links TRBV7-2 with TRBJ2-3; 9 bases map to TRBD1. The ends lost 11 bases at V and 6 bases at J; junction bases unmatched: 12. The germline CDR1 and CDR2 sequences are SGHTA and FQGNSA. CDR3 length: 14 residues. The CDR3 DNA is TGTGCCTCCCCCGGCAGGACAGGGGTTGATACGCAGTATTTT. This translates into CASPGRTGVDTQYF. Full variable domain (outside the CDR3, taken from reference TRBV7-2 and TRBJ2-3): GAGVSQSPSNKVTEKGKDVELRCDPISGHTALYWYRQSLGQGLEFLIYFQGNSAPDKSGLPSDRFSAERTGGSVSTLTIQRTQQEDSAVYLCASPGRTGVDTQYFGPGTRLTVL.

Only a few counts were recorded for this clonotype. The chain recombines TRBV7-9 with TRBJ2-3; 9 bases align to TRBD2. The germline CDR1 and CDR2 sequences are SEHNR and FQNEAQ (reference sequence). V shed 3 bases, J shed 4 bases, and the junction held 8 bases outside the gene matches. CDR3 length equals 16 residues. The CDR3, as DNA: TGTGCCAGCAGCTTTGGTGCGGGGGGGGCCGCAGATACGCAGTATTTT. This translates into CASSFGAGGAADTQYF.

The chain is built from TRBV10-3 and TRBJ2-7, with 8 positions matching TRBD2. CDR1 ENHRY and CDR2 SYGVKD come from the germline V gene. V was clipped by 5 bases and J by 5 bases; unmatched bases: 2. CDR3 length: 12 amino acids. CDR3 nucleotide sequence: TGTGCCATCAGTCCGGGGGGGAACGAGCAGTACTTC. It translates to CAISPGGNEQYF.

This clonotype appeared once. V and J are TRBV2 and TRBJ1-1, with TRBD1 matching over 8 bases. With 4 bases clipped from V and 0 bases from J, the junction kept 4 bases outside the gene matches. The germline V gene encodes CDR1 SNHLY and CDR2 FYNNEI. The CDR3 loop spans 15 amino acids. The CDR3 DNA is TGTGCCAGCAGTGGGACAGGGCAGATGAACACTGAAGCTTTCTTT. Translated, it gives CASSGTGQMNTEAFF.

This clonotype came up a few times. The V call is TRBV27, the J call TRBJ2-7; 7 bases align to TRBD1. V was clipped by 4 bases and J by 1 base; unmatched bases: 7. The CDR3 has 15 residues. The germline V gene encodes CDR1 MNHEY and CDR2 SMNVEV (reference sequence). The CDR3 is CASSYNRGHSYEQYF. In DNA, the CDR3 is TGTGCCAGCAGTTACAACAGGGGACATTCCTACGAGCAGTACTTC.

This clonotype was seen a few times. The chain carries TRBV20-1 and TRBJ1-2; D gene unclear. CDR1 DFQATT and CDR2 SNEGSKA come from the germline V gene (reference sequence). This CDR3 is built from 12 residues. The V and J ends lost 3 bases and 1 base respectively, with 6 bases between them. The CDR3 loop is CSARGINYGYTF. The CDR3 DNA reads as TGCAGTGCTAGGGGGATTAACTATGGCTACACCTTC.

This clonotype turned up a few times. CDR3 sequence (DNA): TGTGCCAGCTCACCACGGACGGATGGCTACACCTTC. Its protein is CASSPRTDGYTF. This rearrangement joins TRBV18 to TRBJ1-2; no clear D gene. Germline lookup yields CDR1 KGHSH and CDR2 LQKENI. CDR3 length: 12 residues. V lost 1 base, J lost 6 bases, and 6 bases lay in between.

This clonotype has a count of ten or more. The chain uses TRBV12-3 or TRBV12-4 and TRBJ2-1; D not resolved. V gave up 2 bases and J gave up 7 bases, with 3 bases separating them. CDR3 size: 11 residues. The CDR3 spells CASSLINEQFF. DNA for the CDR3: TGTGCCAGCAGTTTAATAAATGAGCAGTTCTTC.

This chain links TRBV20-1 with TRBJ2-1; 11 bases are a match to TRBD1. Germline values: CDR1 DFQATT, CDR2 SNEGSKA (reference sequence). The CDR3 consists of 15 residues. V gave up 4 bases and J gave up 6 bases; unmatched junction bases: 8. The DNA of the CDR3 is TGCAGTGCTACGACCGGGACAGGGGGTCCCAATGAGCAGTTCTTC. Its translation: CSATTGTGGPNEQFF.

This clonotype was detected a few times. The genes are TRBV10-1 and TRBJ2-3, with 8 positions matching TRBD1. The trim removed 7 bases at V and 9 bases at J, leaving 12 bases unmatched. The CDR3 contains 14 residues. Germline V gene data show CDR1 as WNHNN and CDR2 as SYGVQD (reference sequence). Here the CDR3 reads CASTSGQGGGTQYF. As DNA, the CDR3 is TGCGCCAGCACTTCTGGACAGGGCGGAGGGACGCAGTATTTT.

The chain carries TRBV18 and TRBJ2-7; TRBD1 agrees at 10 bases. The CDR3 covers 15 residues. The V and J ends lost 2 bases and 6 bases, in that order; junction bases with no gene match: 7. Per the germline V gene, CDR1 is KGHSH and CDR2 is LQKENI. CDR3 sequence: CASSPAGTGVGEQYF. The DNA of the CDR3 is TGTGCCAGCTCACCAGCTGGGACAGGGGTTGGCGAGCAGTACTTC.

This sequence joins TRBV6-5 and TRBJ2-7; D is undetermined. The germline gives CDR1 MNHEY, CDR2 SVGAGI. V gave up 2 bases and J gave up 6 bases, with 14 bases separating them. CDR3 length equals 14 residues. The chain's CDR3 is CASSYLRLLPEQYF. The CDR3 DNA reads as TGTGCCAGCAGTTACCTACGTCTGCTCCCCGAGCAGTACTTC.